The 17 T cell receptor beta chains given below trace back to one sample, sequenced in a study of blood T cells in healthy people across ages. A sample-barcoded 5' primer and a J-beta primer mix were used in a second PCR of roughly 6 to 11 cycles. TCRdb re-derived calls from the 5' RACE reads in MiXCR, one entry per CDR3 protein. The sample yields fewer than 750,000 distinct CDR3 sequences, approximately 52% seen once. The source material was blood. Source of these receptors: a woman older than 75 in good health.

The chain joins TRBV4-1 to TRBJ1-5; 9 bases are shared with TRBD1. The CDR3 spans 15 residues. With V trimmed by 3 bases and J by 3 bases, 3 bases remained unmatched. Germline CDR1 is MGHRA and CDR2 is YSYEKL. The CDR3 bases are TGCGCCAGCAGCCAGGGGACAGGGTACAATCAGCCCCAGCATTTT. Protein sequence: CASSQGTGYNQPQHF.

This clonotype occurred many times. V and J are TRBV12-3 or TRBV12-4 and TRBJ2-3, with TRBD1 matching over 10 bases. Germline trimming cut 5 bases from V and 7 bases from J; bases unmatched to any gene: 9. The CDR3 runs to 15 residues. The DNA of the CDR3 is TGTGCCAGCAGTCTGGGACAGGGGTTTGGAAATACGCAGTATTTT. Translation: CASSLGQGFGNTQYF.

The rearrangement links TRBV3-1 to TRBJ2-7, with unresolved D. Germline loops: CDR1 LGHDT, CDR2 YNNKEL (reference sequence). The ends were cut back, 0 bases at V and 0 bases at J, with 9 bases in the middle. CDR3 length: 15 amino acids. In DNA, the CDR3 is TGTGCCAGCAGCCAAGATCCGGATCCCTCCTACGAGCAGTACTTC. This sequence encodes CASSQDPDPSYEQYF.

The V and J genes are TRBV5-1 and TRBJ2-5; a possible D gene is TRBD2 (6 bases). This CDR3 contains 13 residues. V gave up 0 bases and J gave up 11 bases, with 14 bases separating them. Germline assignment: CDR1 SGHRS and CDR2 YFSETQ. The CDR3 protein is CASSLGDSVEQYF. The CDR3 region has the DNA TGCGCCAGCAGCTTGGGGGACTCCGTTGAGCAGTACTTC.

V usage is TRBV20-1 and J usage is TRBJ1-5; D uncertain. Trimming cost V 3 bases and J 0 bases, with 15 bases left between them. This CDR3 contains 16 residues. Germline lookup yields CDR1 DFQATT and CDR2 SNEGSKA (reference sequence). The CDR3 protein is CSASSSVSYSNQPQHF. The CDR3 nucleotides are TGCAGTGCTAGTTCCTCCGTATCCTATAGCAATCAGCCCCAGCATTTT.

The rearrangement joins TRBV20-1 to TRBJ1-4; no clear D. The germline gives CDR1 DFQATT, CDR2 SNEGSKA (reference sequence). This CDR3 has 14 amino acids. Trimming removed 2 bases from V and 7 bases from J, with 14 bases in between. In DNA, the CDR3 is TGCAGTGCTAGAAGCGCGGATCGGGTTGAAAAACTGTTTTTT. It translates to CSARSADRVEKLFF.

This clonotype was counted a few times. Being one base from a much bigger clone, this may be a read error. The V gene is TRBV9, the J gene TRBJ2-3; 7 bases map to TRBD2. CDR1 and CDR2 (germline): SGDLS, YYNGEE. The CDR3 spans 13 residues. With 0 bases clipped from V and 8 bases from J, the junction kept 3 bases outside the gene matches. CDR3 sequence: CASSVGGGGTQYF. The CDR3 DNA reads TGTGCCAGCAGCGTAGGCGGGGGAGGTACGCAGTATTTT.

This chain uses TRBV6-2 or TRBV6-3 with TRBJ2-1; D is undetermined. Germline CDR1 reads MNHEY; CDR2 reads SVGEGT. V was trimmed by 10 bases and J by 0 bases, leaving 16 bases between them. The CDR3 totals 15 residues. CDR3 DNA: TGTGCCACCAGGACGGATCGTAGCTCCTACAATGAGCAGTTCTTC. It specifies CATRTDRSSYNEQFF.

V usage is TRBV12-3 or TRBV12-4 and J usage is TRBJ2-3, with unresolved D. Deletions cut 6 bases from V and 4 bases from J, with 8 bases between. This CDR3 has 12 residues. The chain's CDR3 is CASRVRADTQYF. DNA for the CDR3: TGTGCCAGCAGAGTGAGAGCAGATACGCAGTATTTT.

V gene TRBV5-1 combines with J gene TRBJ2-7; D is possibly TRBD2 (5 bases). Trimming removed 3 bases at V and 8 bases at J, with 24 bases between. The CDR3 extends over 16 amino acids. Germline CDR1 is SGHRS and CDR2 is YFSETQ. CDR3 loop: CASSSSASPAGDKQYF. CDR3 DNA sequence: TGCGCCAGCAGCTCGAGCGCTAGCCCCGCCGGAGATAAGCAGTACTTC.

This sequence joins TRBV11-2 and TRBJ2-5, with D perhaps matching TRBD2 (7 bases). V was pared by 0 bases and J by 5 bases, with 16 bases between. Germline V gives CDR1 SGHAT, CDR2 FQNNGV. CDR3 length: 16 amino acids. DNA for the CDR3: TGTGCCAGCAGCTTAGAAAGGCGGGGGCGGTCTGAGACCCAGTACTTC. As protein: CASSLERRGRSETQYF.

In this sample, this clonotype turned up a few times. The junction does not match germline at one end; this may be a read error. The J gene is TRBJ1-6, the V gene TRBV28; 9 bases are a match to TRBD1. CDR1 is MDHEN, CDR2 SYDVKM, per germline. This CDR3 comprises 15 residues. CDR3 loop: CASSFTGGLGSPPHF. CDR3 nucleotides: TGTGCCAGCAGTTTCACAGGGGGCCTTGGTTCACCCCCCCACTTT.

As concerns this clonotype: This may stem from a read error, because a much larger clone lies one nucleotide away. The V call is TRBV3-1, the J call TRBJ2-6; TRBD1 is a possible D gene (5 bases). Germline CDR1 reads LGHDT; CDR2 reads YNNKEL (reference sequence). CDR3 size: 15 residues. Here the CDR3 DNA reads TGTGCCAGCAGCCACAGACAGTCTGGGGCCAACGTCCCGACTTTC. Translation gives CASSHRQSGANVPTF.

The gene calls are TRBV3-1 and TRBJ2-1; TRBD2 aligns across 9 bases. The V gene end was trimmed by 4 bases and the J gene end by 10 bases; junction bases not matched to a gene: 11. CDR1 is LGHDT, CDR2 YNNKEL, per germline (reference sequence). The CDR3 totals 15 residues. CDR3 nucleotides: TGTGCCAGCAGCCCGCGGGGGGGCCTATCGCGCGAGCAGTTCTTC. The encoded protein is CASSPRGGLSREQFF.

This clonotype is a singleton in its sample. The CDR3 bases are TGTGCCAGTTCATCTGGGTACCAGCCCCAGCATTTT. Amino acid sequence: CASSSGYQPQHF. This sequence joins TRBV6-5 and TRBJ1-5; D is uncertain. The CDR3 runs to 12 residues. Germline V gene sequence: CDR1 MNHEY, CDR2 SVGAGI. V lost 9 bases and J lost 7, with 13 bases in between.

This clonotype was picked up a small number of times. The genes are TRBV12-3 or TRBV12-4 and TRBJ1-4; TRBD1 might be the D (5 bases). CDR3 length: 12 residues. Trimming stripped 6 bases from V and 7 bases from J, with 9 bases between. For the CDR3, the DNA is TGTGCCAGCAGGAGGGGAAGTGAAAAACTGTTTTTT. Its translation: CASRRGSEKLFF.

This clonotype was counted once. This may come from a read error, since a much larger clone is one base off. The CDR3 nucleotides are TGTACCAGCAGGCGACTAGCGGACACCGGGGAGCTGTTTTTT. It encodes CTSRRLADTGELFF. The rearrangement uses TRBV7-3 and TRBJ2-2, with 9 nucleotides matching TRBD2. Germline lookup yields CDR1 SGHTA and CDR2 FQGTGA. CDR3 length: 14 amino acids.